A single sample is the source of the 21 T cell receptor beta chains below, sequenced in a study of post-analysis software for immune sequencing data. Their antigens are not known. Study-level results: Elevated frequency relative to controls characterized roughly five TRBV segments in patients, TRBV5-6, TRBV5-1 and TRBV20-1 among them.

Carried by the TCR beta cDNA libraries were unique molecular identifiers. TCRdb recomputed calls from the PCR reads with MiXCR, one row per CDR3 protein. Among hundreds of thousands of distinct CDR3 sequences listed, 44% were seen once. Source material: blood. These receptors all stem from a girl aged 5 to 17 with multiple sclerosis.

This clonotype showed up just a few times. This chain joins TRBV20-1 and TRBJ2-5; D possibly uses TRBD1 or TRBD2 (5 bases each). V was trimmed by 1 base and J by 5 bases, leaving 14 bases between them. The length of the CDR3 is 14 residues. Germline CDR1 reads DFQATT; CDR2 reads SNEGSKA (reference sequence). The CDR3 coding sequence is TGCAGTGCTAGAGTAGGGGCTAGCTGGGAGACCCAGTACTTC. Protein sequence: CSARVGASWETQYF.

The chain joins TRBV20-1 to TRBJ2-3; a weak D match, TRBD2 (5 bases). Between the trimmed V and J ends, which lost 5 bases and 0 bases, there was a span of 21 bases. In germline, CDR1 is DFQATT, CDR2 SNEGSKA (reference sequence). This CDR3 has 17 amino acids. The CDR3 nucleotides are TGCAGTGCTCCTCGCCCTAGCTCCTCCTCTAGCACAGATACGCAGTATTTT. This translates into CSAPRPSSSSSTDTQYF.

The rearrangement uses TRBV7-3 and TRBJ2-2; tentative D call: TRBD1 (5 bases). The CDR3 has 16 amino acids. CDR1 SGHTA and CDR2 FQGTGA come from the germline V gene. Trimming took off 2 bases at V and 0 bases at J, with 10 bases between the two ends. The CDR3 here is CASSLDGQANTGELFF. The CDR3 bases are TGTGCCAGCAGCTTAGACGGACAAGCGAACACCGGGGAGCTGTTTTTT.

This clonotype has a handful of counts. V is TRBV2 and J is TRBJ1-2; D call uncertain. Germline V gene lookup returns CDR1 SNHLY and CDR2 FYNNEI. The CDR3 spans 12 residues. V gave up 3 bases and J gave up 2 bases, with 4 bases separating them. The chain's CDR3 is CASSEENYGYTF. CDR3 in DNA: TGTGCCAGCAGTGAGGAAAACTATGGCTACACCTTC.

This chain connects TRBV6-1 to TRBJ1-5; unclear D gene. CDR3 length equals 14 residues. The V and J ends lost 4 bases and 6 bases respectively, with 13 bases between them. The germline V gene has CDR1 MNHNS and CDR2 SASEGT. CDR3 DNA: TGTGCCAGCAGTGCTGCATTGGAGGGTCAGCCCCAGCATTTT. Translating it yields CASSAALEGQPQHF.

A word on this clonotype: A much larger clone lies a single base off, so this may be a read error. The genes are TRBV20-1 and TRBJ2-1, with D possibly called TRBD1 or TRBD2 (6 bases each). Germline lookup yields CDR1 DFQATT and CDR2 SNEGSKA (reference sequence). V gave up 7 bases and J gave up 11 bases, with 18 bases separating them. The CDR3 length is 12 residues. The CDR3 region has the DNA TGCAGTGGGGGGCGCCGGCGGGGTAAGCAGTTCTTC. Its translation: CSGGRRRGKQFF.

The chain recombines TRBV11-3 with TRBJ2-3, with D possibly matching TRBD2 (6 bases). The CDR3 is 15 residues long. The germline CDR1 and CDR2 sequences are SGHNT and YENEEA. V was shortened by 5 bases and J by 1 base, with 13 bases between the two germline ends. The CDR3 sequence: CASSLKRVGTDTQYF. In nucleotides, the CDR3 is TGTGCCAGCAGCCTAAAGCGGGTTGGCACAGATACGCAGTATTTT.

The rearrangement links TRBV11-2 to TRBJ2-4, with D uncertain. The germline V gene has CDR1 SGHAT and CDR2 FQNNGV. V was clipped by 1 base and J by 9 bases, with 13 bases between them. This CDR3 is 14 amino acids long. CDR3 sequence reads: CASSLVGYPSIQYF. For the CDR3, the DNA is TGTGCCAGCAGCTTAGTGGGCTACCCGAGCATTCAGTACTTC.

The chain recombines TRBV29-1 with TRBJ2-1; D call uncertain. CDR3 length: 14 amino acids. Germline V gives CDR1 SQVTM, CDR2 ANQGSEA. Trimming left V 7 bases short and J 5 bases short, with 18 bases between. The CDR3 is CSAIISWQNNEQFF. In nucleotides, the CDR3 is TGCAGCGCCATAATAAGTTGGCAGAACAATGAGCAGTTCTTC.

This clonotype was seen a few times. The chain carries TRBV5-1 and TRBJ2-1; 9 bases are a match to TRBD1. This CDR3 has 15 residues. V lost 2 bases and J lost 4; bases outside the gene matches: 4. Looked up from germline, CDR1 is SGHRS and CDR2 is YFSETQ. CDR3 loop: CASSFRQGEYNEQFF. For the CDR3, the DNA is TGCGCCAGCAGCTTTAGACAGGGGGAATACAATGAGCAGTTCTTC.

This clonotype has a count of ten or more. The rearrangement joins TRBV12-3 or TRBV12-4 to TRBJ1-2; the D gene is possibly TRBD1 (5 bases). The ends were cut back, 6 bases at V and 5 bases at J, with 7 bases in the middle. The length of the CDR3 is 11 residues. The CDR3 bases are TGTGCCAGCAGCCCAGGGTATGGCTACACCTTC. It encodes CASSPGYGYTF.

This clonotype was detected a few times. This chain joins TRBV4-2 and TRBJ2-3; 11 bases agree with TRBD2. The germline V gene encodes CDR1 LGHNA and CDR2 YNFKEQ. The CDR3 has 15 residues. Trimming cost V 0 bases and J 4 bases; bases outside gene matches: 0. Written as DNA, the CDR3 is TGTGCCAGCAGCCAAGATAGCGGGGGGGCAGATACGCAGTATTTT. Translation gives CASSQDSGGADTQYF.

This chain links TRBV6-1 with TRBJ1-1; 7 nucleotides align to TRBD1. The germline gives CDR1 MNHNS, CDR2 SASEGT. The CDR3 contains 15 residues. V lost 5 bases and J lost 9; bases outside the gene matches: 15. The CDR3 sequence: CASSWSGTAMGKAFF. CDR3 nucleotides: TGTGCCAGCAGTTGGTCCGGGACAGCCATGGGGAAAGCTTTCTTT.

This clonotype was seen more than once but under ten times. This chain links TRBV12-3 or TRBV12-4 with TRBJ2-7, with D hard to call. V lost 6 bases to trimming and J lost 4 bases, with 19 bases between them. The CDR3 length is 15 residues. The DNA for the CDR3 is TGTGCCAGCAGCGTCCTGTTGGCCCAGAGTTACGAGCAGTACTTC. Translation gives CASSVLLAQSYEQYF.

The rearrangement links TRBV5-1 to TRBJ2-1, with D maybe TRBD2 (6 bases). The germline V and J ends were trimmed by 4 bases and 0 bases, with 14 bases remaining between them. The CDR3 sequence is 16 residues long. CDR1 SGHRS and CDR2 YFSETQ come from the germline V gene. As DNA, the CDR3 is TGCGCCAGCAGCCGCGGGACCTCCACCTCCTACAATGAGCAGTTCTTC. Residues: CASSRGTSTSYNEQFF.

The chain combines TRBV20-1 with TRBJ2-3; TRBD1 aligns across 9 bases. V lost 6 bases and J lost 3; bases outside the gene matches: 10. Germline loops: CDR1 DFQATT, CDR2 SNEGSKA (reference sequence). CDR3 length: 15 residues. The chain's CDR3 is CSAPLSGQGTDTQYF. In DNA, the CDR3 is TGCAGTGCGCCCTTGTCGGGACAGGGTACAGATACGCAGTATTTT.

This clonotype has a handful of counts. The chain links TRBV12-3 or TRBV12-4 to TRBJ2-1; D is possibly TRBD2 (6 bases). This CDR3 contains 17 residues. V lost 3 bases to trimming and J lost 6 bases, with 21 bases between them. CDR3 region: CASSFPQPGRRFNEQFF. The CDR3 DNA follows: TGTGCCAGCAGTTTCCCCCAACCGGGGAGGCGCTTCAATGAGCAGTTCTTC.

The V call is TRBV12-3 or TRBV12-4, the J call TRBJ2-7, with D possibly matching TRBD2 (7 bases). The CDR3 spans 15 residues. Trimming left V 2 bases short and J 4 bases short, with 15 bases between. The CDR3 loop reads CASSLIGEGGYEQYF. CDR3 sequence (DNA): TGTGCCAGCAGTTTAATCGGGGAGGGGGGGTACGAGCAGTACTTC.

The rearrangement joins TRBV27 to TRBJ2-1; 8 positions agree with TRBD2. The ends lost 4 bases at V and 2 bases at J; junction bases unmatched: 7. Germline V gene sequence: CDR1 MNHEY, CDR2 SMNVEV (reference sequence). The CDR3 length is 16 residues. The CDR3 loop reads CASSYLGRGTYNEQFF. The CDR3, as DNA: TGTGCCAGCAGTTACCTCGGGAGGGGGACCTACAATGAGCAGTTCTTC.

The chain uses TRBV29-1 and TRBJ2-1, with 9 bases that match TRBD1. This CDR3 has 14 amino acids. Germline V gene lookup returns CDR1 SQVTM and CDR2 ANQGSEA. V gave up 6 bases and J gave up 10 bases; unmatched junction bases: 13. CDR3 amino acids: CSVDSNRGLGEQFF. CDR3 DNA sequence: TGCAGCGTGGACAGCAACAGGGGGCTCGGCGAGCAGTTCTTC.

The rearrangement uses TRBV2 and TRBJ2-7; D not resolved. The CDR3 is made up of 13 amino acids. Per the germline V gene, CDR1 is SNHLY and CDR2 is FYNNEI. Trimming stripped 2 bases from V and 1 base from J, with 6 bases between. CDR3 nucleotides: TGTGCCAGCAGTGAAAGGCAGTCCTACGAGCAGTACTTC. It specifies CASSERQSYEQYF.